These T cell receptor beta chains were read from a single sample in a study of T-cell reconstitution after alpha-beta-depleted transplantation in children. TCRdb redid the calling of the PCR reads with MiXCR, one entry per CDR3 protein. The sample holds about 200,000 distinct CDR3 sequences, around 5.9% seen once. The sample consisted of PBMCs, taken before TCRalphabeta/CD19-depleted stem cell transplant. The receptors were sampled from a girl younger than two with combined immunodeficiency, due to receive a stem cell transplant. The CDR3 runs from the conserved cysteine through the conserved F or W. Fields, in order: clone size, V gene, J gene, D gene, CDR3 protein, CDR3 DNA. A D gene is named only where the DNA matches it firmly. A row's size may be missing; if present it is once, few, many or a size class.

size: many; V: TRBV27; J: TRBJ2-1; D: -; CDR3: CASSFSPGPSYNEQFF; DNA: TGTGCCAGCAGTTTTTCCCCCGGGCCCTCCTACAATGAGCAGTTCTTC
size: many; V: TRBV4-2; J: TRBJ2-5; D: -; CDR3: CASSQDIGLGETQYF; DNA: TGTGCCAGCAGCCAAGATATCGGGTTAGGGGAGACCCAGTACTTC
size: many; V: TRBV2; J: TRBJ2-7; D: -; CDR3: CASTYSTYEQYF; DNA: TGTGCCAGCACCTACAGTACCTACGAGCAGTACTTC
size: many; V: TRBV15; J: TRBJ2-3; D: -; CDR3: CATSRRLTDTQYF; DNA: TGTGCCACCAGCCGGCGACTTACAGATACGCAGTATTTT
size: few; V: TRBV30; J: TRBJ1-2; D: TRBD1; CDR3: CAWKTGEGYGYTF; DNA: TGTGCCTGGAAAACAGGGGAGGGCTATGGCTACACCTTC
size: once; V: TRBV5-5; J: TRBJ2-2; D: -; CDR3: CAISLLLNTWELFF; DNA: TGTGCCATCAGCCTTTTGCTCAACACCTGGGAGCTGTTTTTT
size: many; V: TRBV7-9; J: TRBJ2-7; D: TRBD2; CDR3: CASSLDGRDEQYF; DNA: TGTGCCAGCAGCTTAGACGGGAGGGACGAGCAGTACTTC
size: many; V: TRBV9; J: TRBJ2-7; D: -; CDR3: CASSVDSVADYEQYF; DNA: TGTGCCAGCAGCGTAGACTCGGTGGCGGATTACGAGCAGTACTTC
size: many; V: TRBV10-3; J: TRBJ1-1; D: -; CDR3: CAISERQAGKNTEAFF; DNA: TGTGCCATCAGTGAGCGACAGGCAGGGAAGAACACTGAAGCTTTCTTT
size: many; V: TRBV7-2; J: TRBJ2-7; D: TRBD2; CDR3: CASSLYRWTSGRAEQYF; DNA: TGTGCCAGCAGCTTATATAGGTGGACTAGCGGGAGGGCCGAGCAGTACTTC
size: many; V: TRBV12-3/TRBV12-4; J: TRBJ1-2; D: -; CDR3: CASSVTFNYGYTF; DNA: TGTGCCAGCAGTGTGACATTTAACTATGGCTACACCTTC
size: once; V: TRBV29-1; J: TRBJ2-1; D: -; CDR3: CSVFYYEQFF; DNA: TGCAGCGTTTTTTATTACGAGCAGTTCTTC
size: many; V: TRBV9; J: TRBJ2-7; D: TRBD2; CDR3: CASSVEEAGYEQYF; DNA: TGTGCCAGCAGCGTAGAAGAAGCGGGGTACGAGCAGTACTTC
size: many; V: TRBV27; J: TRBJ1-2; D: -; CDR3: CASSYPTGYGYTF; DNA: TGTGCCAGCAGTTACCCCACAGGGTATGGCTACACCTTC
size: -; V: TRBV7-2; J: TRBJ2-3; D: TRBD2; CDR3: CASSLAQLAGDTDTQYF; DNA: TGTGCCAGCAGCTTAGCGCAGCTAGCGGGTGACACAGATACGCAGTATTTT
size: many; V: TRBV25-1; J: TRBJ2-7; D: -; CDR3: CASSDPITDHEQYF; DNA: TGTGCCAGCAGTGATCCAATTACAGACCACGAGCAGTACTTC
size: many; V: TRBV20-1; J: TRBJ1-1; D: -; CDR3: CSADGRDTEAFF; DNA: TGCAGTGCCGACGGGAGGGACACTGAAGCTTTCTTT
size: many; V: TRBV29-1; J: TRBJ1-2; D: -; CDR3: CSVEAGRGGIYGYTF; DNA: TGCAGCGTTGAAGCGGGCAGGGGTGGTATTTATGGCTACACCTTC
size: many; V: TRBV20-1; J: TRBJ1-6; D: -; CDR3: CSAGPPSYNSPLHF; DNA: TGCAGTGCGGGACCCCCCTCCTATAATTCACCCCTCCACTTT
size: many; V: TRBV7-2; J: TRBJ2-1; D: -; CDR3: CASSWVLGENEQFF; DNA: TGTGCCAGCAGCTGGGTCCTCGGAGAAAATGAGCAGTTCTTC
size: many; V: TRBV7-8; J: TRBJ2-7; D: TRBD2; CDR3: CASSLIWLAGGPTYEQYF; DNA: TGTGCCAGCAGCTTAATTTGGCTAGCGGGGGGCCCAACCTACGAGCAGTACTTC
size: many; V: TRBV29-1; J: TRBJ1-2; D: TRBD1; CDR3: CSVVSGGVYGYTF; DNA: TGCAGCGTTGTCTCAGGGGGGGTTTATGGCTACACCTTC
size: many; V: TRBV9; J: TRBJ2-3; D: -; CDR3: CASSVSGEDTQYF; DNA: TGTGCCAGCAGCGTATCAGGAGAAGATACGCAGTATTTT
size: many; V: TRBV20-1; J: TRBJ2-7; D: TRBD1; CDR3: CSAGGQGKTYEQYF; DNA: TGCAGTGCTGGGGGACAGGGAAAAACCTACGAGCAGTACTTC
size: few; V: TRBV7-9; J: TRBJ2-1; D: TRBD2; CDR3: CASRRGGGYNEQFF; DNA: TGTGCCAGCAGGCGGGGGGGCGGCTACAATGAGCAGTTCTTC
size: -; V: TRBV7-2; J: TRBJ2-6; D: -; CDR3: CASVQANVLTF; DNA: TGTGCCAGTGTACAGGCCAACGTCCTGACTTTC
size: many; V: TRBV20-1; J: TRBJ2-3; D: TRBD2; CDR3: CSARGLAGGQSTDTQYF; DNA: TGCAGTGCGAGGGGACTAGCGGGGGGACAGAGCACAGATACGCAGTATTTT
size: many; V: TRBV12-3/TRBV12-4; J: TRBJ2-7; D: -; CDR3: CASSLQVPFEEQYF; DNA: TGTGCCAGCAGCCTACAGGTTCCTTTTGAGGAGCAGTACTTC
size: many; V: TRBV12-3/TRBV12-4; J: TRBJ1-1; D: -; CDR3: CASSSGTPQRGFF; DNA: TGTGCCAGCAGTTCCGGGACGCCCCAAAGGGGTTTCTTT
size: many; V: TRBV29-1; J: TRBJ1-1; D: -; CDR3: CSATDGADLYTEAFF; DNA: TGCAGCGCTACAGACGGGGCAGATCTCTACACTGAAGCTTTCTTT
size: many; V: TRBV4-1; J: TRBJ2-5; D: -; CDR3: CASSQTGSLTETQYF; DNA: TGCGCCAGCAGCCAAACCGGGAGTTTGACGGAGACCCAGTACTTC
size: many; V: TRBV7-9; J: TRBJ2-1; D: TRBD2; CDR3: CASSSPGLAGLSSYNEQFF; DNA: TGTGCCAGCAGCTCCCCGGGACTAGCGGGACTCAGCTCCTACAATGAGCAGTTCTTC
size: many; V: TRBV29-1; J: TRBJ2-1; D: -; CDR3: CSVTGTAHNEQFF; DNA: TGCAGCGTCACAGGAACTGCCCACAATGAGCAGTTCTTC
size: few; V: TRBV6-5; J: TRBJ1-2; D: TRBD1; CDR3: CASSYSGQGYDGYTF; DNA: TGTGCCAGCAGTTACTCGGGACAGGGATACGATGGCTACACCTTC
size: many; V: TRBV9; J: TRBJ2-2; D: -; CDR3: CASSVGWRANTGELFF; DNA: TGTGCCAGCAGCGTAGGTTGGCGTGCGAACACCGGGGAGCTGTTTTTT
size: many; V: TRBV12-3/TRBV12-4; J: TRBJ1-5; D: -; CDR3: CASSLSGNPSNQPQHF; DNA: TGTGCCAGCAGCCTCTCAGGGAATCCTAGCAATCAGCCCCAGCATTTT
size: few; V: TRBV12-3/TRBV12-4; J: TRBJ2-1; D: TRBD2; CDR3: CASIPGLAGGPSYNEQFF; DNA: TGTGCCAGCATCCCGGGACTAGCGGGGGGGCCATCCTACAATGAGCAGTTCTTC
size: many; V: TRBV12-3/TRBV12-4; J: TRBJ2-1; D: TRBD2; CDR3: CASSTSGGVPGQFF; DNA: TGTGCCAGCAGCACTAGCGGGGGGGTTCCCGGGCAGTTCTTC
size: many; V: TRBV18; J: TRBJ2-7; D: -; CDR3: CASSPVGLSDYEQYF; DNA: TGTGCCAGCTCACCAGTGGGACTCTCGGACTACGAGCAGTACTTC
size: -; V: TRBV10-3; J: TRBJ1-2; D: TRBD1; CDR3: CATLRDSSPYDYGYTF; DNA: TGTGCCACCCTGCGGGACAGTTCCCCGTATGACTATGGCTACACCTTC
size: many; V: TRBV24-1; J: TRBJ2-1; D: TRBD1; CDR3: CATSDPGLGQQDEQFF; DNA: TGTGCCACCAGTGATCCCGGTTTGGGACAGCAAGATGAGCAGTTCTTC
size: many; V: TRBV28; J: TRBJ2-1; D: -; CDR3: CAILQRGSYNEQFF; DNA: TGTGCCATCTTACAGAGGGGTTCCTACAATGAGCAGTTCTTC
size: many; V: TRBV28; J: TRBJ2-5; D: -; CDR3: CASSLSSFLGEETQYF; DNA: TGTGCCAGCAGTTTGAGTTCTTTCTTGGGGGAAGAGACCCAGTACTTC
size: many; V: TRBV13; J: TRBJ2-7; D: TRBD1; CDR3: CASSLDGTATYEQYF; DNA: TGTGCCAGCAGCTTGGACGGGACAGCTACCTACGAGCAGTACTTC
size: many; V: TRBV20-1; J: TRBJ1-6; D: TRBD1; CDR3: CSAPISQWTGWGSPLHF; DNA: TGCAGTGCTCCCATATCACAGTGGACAGGGTGGGGTTCACCCCTCCACTTT
size: many; V: TRBV12-3/TRBV12-4; J: TRBJ2-1; D: -; CDR3: CASNKLRGLSPYNEQFF; DNA: TGTGCCAGCAATAAGTTACGTGGGCTGAGCCCCTACAATGAGCAGTTCTTC
size: -; V: TRBV5-1; J: TRBJ1-6; D: TRBD1; CDR3: CASSSTGGYNSPLHF; DNA: TGCGCCAGCAGCTCTACAGGGGGATATAATTCACCCCTCCACTTT
size: -; V: TRBV19; J: TRBJ2-2; D: TRBD2; CDR3: CASNPTSGMNTGELFF; DNA: TGTGCCAGTAACCCAACTAGCGGGATGAACACCGGGGAGCTGTTTTTT
size: many; V: TRBV7-8; J: TRBJ2-3; D: -; CDR3: CASRPQITSTDTQYF; DNA: TGTGCCAGCAGGCCTCAAATAACTAGCACAGATACGCAGTATTTT
size: -; V: TRBV7-2; J: TRBJ2-6; D: -; CDR3: CASSLRGSGANGLTF; DNA: TGTGCCAGCAGCTTACGGGGCTCTGGGGCCAACGGCCTGACTTTC
size: few; V: TRBV7-2; J: TRBJ2-1; D: TRBD2; CDR3: CASSFPGLAANEQFF; DNA: TGTGCCAGCAGCTTCCCGGGACTAGCTGCTAATGAGCAGTTCTTC
size: -; V: TRBV12-3/TRBV12-4; J: TRBJ2-1; D: TRBD2; CDR3: CASSPSGGAYEQFF; DNA: TGTGCCAGCAGCCCGAGCGGGGGGGCCTATGAGCAGTTCTTC
size: many; V: TRBV28; J: TRBJ2-3; D: -; CDR3: CASSLKAVTDTQYF; DNA: TGTGCCAGCAGTTTGAAGGCGGTCACAGATACGCAGTATTTT